These 21 T cell receptor beta chains were all obtained from the same sample, sequenced in a study of control samples from healthy donors and cancer patients. Assay: immunoSEQ multiplex PCR; the TCRdb copy retains only in-frame clones and omits some. Of over 100,000 clones in the sample, over 80% were seen once. Sequenced: blood. These receptors were obtained from a woman in her forties or fifties in good health.

This chain uses TRBV30 with TRBJ2-2; D is ambiguous. CDR1 and CDR2 from the germline V gene are GTSNPN and SVGIG (reference sequence). This CDR3 has 14 amino acids. Trimming cost V 8 bases and J 3 bases, with 16 bases left between them. The CDR3 coding sequence is TGTGCCACAAACTCGGGCATCGACACCGGGGAGCTGTTTTTT. Amino acid sequence: CATNSGIDTGELFF.

This rearrangement joins TRBV27 to TRBJ2-3, with D unresolved. This CDR3 is built from 15 residues. With 2 bases removed from V and 3 bases from J, the gap between germline ends came to 12 bases. The germline gives CDR1 MNHEY, CDR2 SMNVEV (reference sequence). CDR3 region: CASSLSVSRTDTQYF. CDR3 DNA sequence: TGTGCCAGCAGTTTAAGCGTTTCTAGGACAGATACGCAGTATTTT.

This chain links TRBV28 with TRBJ1-2, with D hard to call. The V end was cut by 5 bases, the J end by 0 bases, with 10 bases between. The CDR3 is 14 amino acids. Germline V gene sequence: CDR1 MDHEN, CDR2 SYDVKM. CDR3 protein: CASSPDSTNYGYTF. The CDR3 nucleotides read TGTGCCAGCAGTCCGGACTCAACTAACTATGGCTACACCTTC.

The genes are TRBV29-1 and TRBJ2-2; TRBD1 aligns across 8 bases. The CDR3 consists of 13 residues. Germline V gives CDR1 SQVTM, CDR2 ANQGSEA. The CDR3 bases are TGCAGTACTGGGACAGGGAACACCGGGGAGCTGTTTTTT. Translated: CSTGTGNTGELFF.

This chain joins TRBV7-9 and TRBJ1-3, with TRBD1 matching 10 bases. The J segment lost 3 bases and the V segment lost 7 bases, leaving 6 bases of the junction unmatched. The CDR3 sequence is 15 residues long. The germline V gene has CDR1 SEHNR and CDR2 FQNEAQ (reference sequence). The CDR3 DNA is TGTGCCAGCACCGGACAGGGGGTGCGTGGAAACACCATATATTTT. Its translation is CASTGQGVRGNTIYF.

The gene calls are TRBV5-1 and TRBJ1-2; 9 bases are a match to TRBD1. There are 13 residues in the CDR3. CDR1 is SGHRS, CDR2 YFSETQ, per germline. Trimming removed 4 bases from V and 7 bases from J; junction bases left unmatched: 5. The CDR3 DNA sequence: TGCGCCAGCAGCGAAACAGGGGGCAGTGGCTACACCTTC. Its protein product is CASSETGGSGYTF.

The V and J genes are TRBV3-1 (or the pseudogene TRBV3-2) and TRBJ1-4, with 8 bases aligning to TRBD1. This CDR3 spans 15 amino acids. Germline loops: CDR1 LGHDT, CDR2 YNNKEL (reference sequence). V was clipped by 0 bases and J by 7 bases; unmatched bases: 4. The CDR3 sequence: CASSQELTGGEKLFF. The DNA of the CDR3 is TGTGCCAGCAGCCAAGAATTAACAGGGGGTGAAAAACTGTTTTTT.

The V and J genes are TRBV11-2 and TRBJ1-3; no reliable D call. Germline values: CDR1 SGHAT, CDR2 FQNNGV. The CDR3 covers 15 residues. Trimming left V 0 bases short and J 5 bases short, with 11 bases between. The DNA for the CDR3 is TGTGCCAGCAGCTTAGAGAGCGGCTCGAGAAACACCATATATTTT. Its translation: CASSLESGSRNTIYF. Using reference TRBV11-2 and TRBJ1-3 for the parts outside the CDR3, the full variable domain is EAGVAQSPRYKIIEKRQSVAFWCNPISGHATLYWYQQILGQGPKLLIQFQNNGVVDDSQLPKDRFSAERLKGVDSTLKIQPAKLEDSAVYLCASSLESGSRNTIYFGEGSWLTVV.

About this clone itself: A junction end diverges from the germline sequence, so it may reflect a read error. This chain uses TRBV24-1 with TRBJ1-1, with 7 positions matching TRBD1. CDR1 is KGHDR and CDR2 is SFDVKD in the germline V gene. This CDR3 region has 16 residues. CDR3: CATSDLHLGRDSTLWF. The CDR3 DNA follows: TGTGCCACCAGTGATTTGCATCTGGGGCGGGACAGCACTCTGTGGTTT.

This chain links TRBV6-1 with TRBJ1-3, with a tentative D call TRBD1 (6 bases). Germline V gene sequence: CDR1 MNHNS, CDR2 SASEGT. V gave up 4 bases and J gave up 8 bases, with 24 bases separating them. The CDR3 is made up of 17 amino acids. CDR3 loop: CASSGPLVDRTRDTIYF. The CDR3 nucleotides are TGTGCCAGCAGTGGCCCTTTGGTCGACAGGACTCGGGACACCATATATTTT.

V is TRBV6-2 or TRBV6-3 and J is TRBJ2-5, with 11 bases fitting TRBD2. The CDR3 is 16 residues long. Germline assignment: CDR1 MNHEY and CDR2 SVGEGT. Trimming cost V 4 bases and J 1 base; bases outside gene matches: 5. The CDR3 nucleotides are TGTGCCAGCAGTTTCGGGCTAGCGGGGGGCCAAGAGACCCAGTACTTC. It codes for CASSFGLAGGQETQYF.

The CDR3 nucleotides read TGCAGTGCTAGTAACCGGGGGGCTTCCTACGAGCAGTACTTC. It translates to CSASNRGASYEQYF. The gene calls are TRBV20-1 and TRBJ2-7; tentative D call: TRBD2 (7 bases). This CDR3 has 14 amino acids. Germline lookup yields CDR1 DFQATT and CDR2 SNEGSKA (reference sequence). V was shortened by 3 bases and J by 1 base, with 13 bases between the two germline ends.

V gene TRBV19 combines with J gene TRBJ1-5; D not certain. This CDR3 region has 13 residues. The V and J ends lost 5 bases and 7 bases respectively, with 12 bases between them. Germline CDR1 is LNHDA and CDR2 is SQIVND (reference sequence). In DNA form, the CDR3 reads TGTGCCAGTAGTCTGGACCAACGGCAGCCCCAGCATTTT. Translating it yields CASSLDQRQPQHF.

The chain is built from TRBV5-1 and TRBJ2-6; no clear D gene. In germline, CDR1 is SGHRS, CDR2 YFSETQ. Trimming pared 6 bases from V and 1 base from J, leaving 8 bases between. This CDR3 spans 14 amino acids. CDR3 DNA: TGCGCCAGCAAGAATCAGTCTGGGGCCAACGTCCTGACTTTC. Translating gives CASKNQSGANVLTF.

The rearrangement joins TRBV28 to TRBJ2-1, with 15 bases fitting TRBD2. The CDR3 contains 17 residues. The trim removed 4 bases at V and 5 bases at J, leaving 6 bases unmatched. CDR1 is MDHEN, CDR2 SYDVKM, per germline. The DNA for the CDR3 is TGTGCCAGCAGTTCGGGACTAGCGGGAGGACCTGACAATGAGCAGTTCTTC. It translates to CASSSGLAGGPDNEQFF.

This clone was seen only a few times. The CDR3 DNA reads as TGTGCCAGCAACCAGGGTGCTGGAAACACCATATATTTT. As protein: CASNQGAGNTIYF. The chain links TRBV6-5 to TRBJ1-3; tentatively, D is TRBD1 (5 bases). The V gene's germline CDR1 is MNHEY and CDR2 SVGAGI. The CDR3 has 13 amino acids. The ends were cut back, 7 bases at V and 2 bases at J, with 9 bases in the middle.

The genes are TRBV28 and TRBJ1-5; perhaps TRBD1 as D (6 bases). V gave up 6 bases and J gave up 0 bases, with 12 bases separating them. Per germline, CDR1 MDHEN and CDR2 SYDVKM. The CDR3 consists of 15 residues. CDR3: CASSPGTHSNQPQHF. CDR3 DNA: TGTGCCAGCAGCCCCGGGACACATAGCAATCAGCCCCAGCATTTT.

The chain recombines TRBV29-1 with TRBJ1-1; 8 positions match TRBD1. Looked up from germline, CDR1 is SQVTM and CDR2 is ANQGSEA. The CDR3 runs 13 residues. V dropped 6 bases and J dropped 5; count of bases not matched to a gene: 8. DNA for the CDR3: TGCAGCGTGACAGTCGGACAGGGTACTGAAGCTTTCTTT. Amino acids: CSVTVGQGTEAFF.

The chain carries TRBV27 and TRBJ1-5, with a tentative D call TRBD1 (6 bases). The CDR3 is 17 residues long. The V gene's germline CDR1 is MNHEY and CDR2 SMNVEV (reference sequence). The germline V and J ends were trimmed by 4 bases and 5 bases, with 21 bases remaining between them. The CDR3 loop reads CASSSRQRNRADQPQHF. DNA for the CDR3: TGTGCCAGCAGTTCCCGCCAAAGGAACAGGGCCGATCAGCCCCAGCATTTT.

The rearrangement joins TRBV2 to TRBJ2-1, with 7 bases aligning to TRBD1. V shed 1 base, J shed 12 bases, and the junction held 12 bases outside the gene matches. Per the germline V gene, CDR1 is SNHLY and CDR2 is FYNNEI. The CDR3 is made up of 15 amino acids. Here the CDR3 reads CASSEDQGVLVRQFF. CDR3 nucleotide sequence: TGTGCCAGCAGTGAAGATCAGGGGGTTTTAGTAAGGCAGTTCTTC.

This clone was found once. The chain joins TRBV5-8 to TRBJ1-2; 12 nucleotides match TRBD1. There are 19 residues in the CDR3. Germline-derived CDR1 and CDR2 are SGHTS and YDEGEE. V dropped 1 base and J dropped 4; count of bases not matched to a gene: 14. The CDR3 region has the DNA TGTGCCAGCAGCTTGTTTGTCGGGACAGGGGGCGGACGCGGCTATGGCTACACCTTC. This translates into CASSLFVGTGGGRGYGYTF. Full variable domain (rest looked up from reference TRBV5-8 and TRBJ1-2): EAGVTQSPTHLIKTRGQQATLRCSPISGHTSVYWYQQALGLGLQFLLWYDEGEERNRGNFPPRFSGRQFPNYSSELNVNALELEDSALYLCASSLFVGTGGGRGYGYTFGSGTRLTVV.